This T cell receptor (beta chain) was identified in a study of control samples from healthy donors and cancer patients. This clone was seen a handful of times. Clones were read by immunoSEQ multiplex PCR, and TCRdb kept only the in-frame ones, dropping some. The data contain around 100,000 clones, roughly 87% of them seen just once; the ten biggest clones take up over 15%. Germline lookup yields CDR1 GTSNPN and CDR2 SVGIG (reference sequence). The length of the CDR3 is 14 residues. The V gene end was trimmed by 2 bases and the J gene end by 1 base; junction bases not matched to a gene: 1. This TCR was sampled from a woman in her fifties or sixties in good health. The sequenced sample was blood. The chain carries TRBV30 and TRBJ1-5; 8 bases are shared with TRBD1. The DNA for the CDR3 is TGTGCCTGGAGTCAGGGGGCAAGCAATCAGCCCCAGCATTTT. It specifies CAWSQGASNQPQHF.